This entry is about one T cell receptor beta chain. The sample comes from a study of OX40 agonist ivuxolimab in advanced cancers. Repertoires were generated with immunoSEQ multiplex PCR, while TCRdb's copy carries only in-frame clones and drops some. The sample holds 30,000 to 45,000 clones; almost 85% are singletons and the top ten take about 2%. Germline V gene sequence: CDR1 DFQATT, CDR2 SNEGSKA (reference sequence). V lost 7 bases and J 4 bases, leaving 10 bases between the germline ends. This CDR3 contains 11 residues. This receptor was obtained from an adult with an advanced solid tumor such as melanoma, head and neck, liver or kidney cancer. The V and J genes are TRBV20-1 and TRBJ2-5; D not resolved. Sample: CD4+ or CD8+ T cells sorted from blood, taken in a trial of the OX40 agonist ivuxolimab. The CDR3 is CSGNKVETQYF. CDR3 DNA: TGCAGTGGGAACAAGGTAGAGACCCAGTACTTC.